A selection of T cell receptor beta chains follows, all from one sample in a study of blood T cells in healthy people across ages. TCRdb redid the calling of the 5' RACE reads with MiXCR, one entry per CDR3 protein. The sample holds hundreds of thousands of distinct CDR3 sequences, approximately 67% seen once. Sequenced sample: blood. Source of these receptors: a young man in good health. The CDR3 runs from the conserved cysteine through the conserved F or W. The D gene is left open where the match is weak. Clone size is given for some rows only: seen once, a few or many times, or a class if the clone is expanded.

size: few
J: TRBJ2-3
V: TRBV7-9
D: .
DNA: TGTGCCAGCAGCTTAGGGGGGCCACTGGCGGATACGCAGTATTTT
CDR3: CASSLGGPLADTQYF

size: .
J: TRBJ2-1
V: TRBV20-1
D: .
DNA: TGCAGTGCTGCCCGGGACCTCTACAATGAGCAGTTCTTC
CDR3: CSAARDLYNEQFF

size: .
J: TRBJ1-2
V: TRBV6-2/TRBV6-3
D: TRBD1
DNA: TGTGCCAGCAGTTCTACGGGACAGCCCTATGGCTACACCTTC
CDR3: CASSSTGQPYGYTF

size: .
J: TRBJ1-1
V: TRBV9
D: .
DNA: TGTGCCAGCAGCGTCCAGAGGGGGACTGAAGCTTTCTTT
CDR3: CASSVQRGTEAFF

size: few
J: TRBJ1-2
V: TRBV10-3
D: TRBD1
DNA: TGTGCCATCAGTGGGCGGACAGGGGACTATGGCTACACCTTC
CDR3: CAISGRTGDYGYTF

size: few
J: TRBJ2-1
V: TRBV9
D: .
DNA: TGTGCCAGCAGCGTAGAGGTAAGGGAAGGCGGATATGAGCAGTTCTTC
CDR3: CASSVEVREGGYEQFF

size: .
J: TRBJ1-1
V: TRBV24-1
D: .
DNA: TGTGCCACCACCTCCGGTGGGAACACTGAAGCTTTCTTT
CDR3: CATTSGGNTEAFF

size: few
J: TRBJ1-2
V: TRBV6-1
D: TRBD1
DNA: TGTGCCAGCAGTGAAATGGGACAGGGCGCTGGCTACACCTTC
CDR3: CASSEMGQGAGYTF

size: .
J: TRBJ2-7
V: TRBV7-2
D: .
DNA: TGTGCCAGCAGCCCAAACGACCTTCGCCACTCCTACGAGCAGTACTTC
CDR3: CASSPNDLRHSYEQYF

size: .
J: TRBJ2-3
V: TRBV7-2
D: .
DNA: TGTGCCAGCAGCCGAGGGACATTTGGCACAGATACGCAGTATTTT
CDR3: CASSRGTFGTDTQYF

size: .
J: TRBJ2-2
V: TRBV12-3/TRBV12-4
D: .
DNA: TGTGCCAGCAGCAGGGACGCCGGGGAGCTGTTTTTT
CDR3: CASSRDAGELFF

size: .
J: TRBJ1-6
V: TRBV7-9
D: .
DNA: TGTGCCAGCAGCTTAGGGCCCTCGGGGAATTCACCCCTCCACTTT
CDR3: CASSLGPSGNSPLHF

size: .
J: TRBJ2-1
V: TRBV2
D: .
DNA: TGTGCCAGCACGAGCCGGGAGTCCTACAATGAGCAGTTCTTC
CDR3: CASTSRESYNEQFF

size: .
J: TRBJ2-7
V: TRBV5-1
D: TRBD1
DNA: TGCGCCAGCAGCTTAGGGACAGAACCCTACGAGCAGTACTTC
CDR3: CASSLGTEPYEQYF

size: .
J: TRBJ1-2
V: TRBV27
D: TRBD1
DNA: TGTGCCAGCAGGCAGGACAGGGGGCCCTATGGCTACACCTTC
CDR3: CASRQDRGPYGYTF

size: few
J: TRBJ2-7
V: TRBV4-3
D: .
DNA: TGCGCCAGCAGCCAAGGAGTACGAGGGTTCTACGAGCAGTACTTC
CDR3: CASSQGVRGFYEQYF

size: few
J: TRBJ2-7
V: TRBV5-1
D: TRBD1
DNA: TGCGCCAGCAGCTTGGGGGACAGGCTCTCCTACGAGCAGTACTTC
CDR3: CASSLGDRLSYEQYF

size: .
J: TRBJ2-5
V: TRBV27
D: .
DNA: TGTGCCAGCAGCCCTTCGTTGGCGCTACATGAGACCCAGTACTTC
CDR3: CASSPSLALHETQYF

size: .
J: TRBJ2-7
V: TRBV20-1
D: .
DNA: TGCAGTGCTACCCTCTCGGGCAACGAGCAGTACTTC
CDR3: CSATLSGNEQYF

size: .
J: TRBJ2-4
V: TRBV7-2
D: TRBD2
DNA: TGTGCCAGCAGCTTAAATCTAGCGGGGGGGGGAAACATTCAGTACTTC
CDR3: CASSLNLAGGGNIQYF

size: .
J: TRBJ2-7
V: TRBV7-6
D: TRBD2
DNA: TGTGCCAGCAGCTTAGCCGGGACTAGCGGGATCTACGAGCAGTACTTC
CDR3: CASSLAGTSGIYEQYF

size: .
J: TRBJ2-7
V: TRBV20-1
D: TRBD2
DNA: TGCAGTGCCCAAAGGGAGGGCCAGGGCAATCTCTACGAGCAGTACTTC
CDR3: CSAQREGQGNLYEQYF

size: .
J: TRBJ2-6
V: TRBV12-3/TRBV12-4
D: TRBD1
DNA: TGTGCCAGCAGTCTAGGGACAGGGACTCGATCGGGACCCTCTGGGGCCAACGTCCTGACTTTC
CDR3: CASSLGTGTRSGPSGANVLTF

size: .
J: TRBJ2-7
V: TRBV28
D: .
DNA: TGTGCCAGCAGTTTGGAGGCCAGCCACCCCTACGAGCAGTACTTC
CDR3: CASSLEASHPYEQYF

size: .
J: TRBJ2-7
V: TRBV6-2/TRBV6-3
D: TRBD1
DNA: TGTGCCAGCAGTAAAACCGGGACAGGGGCCGACGAGCAGTACTTC
CDR3: CASSKTGTGADEQYF

size: .
J: TRBJ1-5
V: TRBV3-1
D: .
DNA: TGTGCCAGCAGCCAAGAGAAAGGGGACACCTGGCATCAGCCCCAGCATTTT
CDR3: CASSQEKGDTWHQPQHF

size: .
J: TRBJ2-1
V: TRBV4-2
D: .
DNA: TGTGCCAGCAGCCAGCCCCAGATGGACAATGAGCAGTTCTTC
CDR3: CASSQPQMDNEQFF

size: .
J: TRBJ1-5
V: TRBV13
D: .
DNA: TGTGTCAGCAGCGCCGGAGGGAGATATCAGCCCCAGCATTTT
CDR3: CVSSAGGRYQPQHF

size: .
J: TRBJ2-3
V: TRBV12-5
D: TRBD2
DNA: TGTGCTAGTGGTTTAACTCCGGGGGGGCCAAGAGATACGCAGTATTTT
CDR3: CASGLTPGGPRDTQYF

size: .
J: TRBJ1-5
V: TRBV5-1
D: .
DNA: TGCGCCAGCAGCTTGGATCCAGGGCAGAAGCCCCAGCATTTT
CDR3: CASSLDPGQKPQHF

size: few
J: TRBJ1-5
V: TRBV5-1
D: .
DNA: TGCGCCAGCAGCCCCGGGACCCTAGGAGGACAGCCCCAGCATTTT
CDR3: CASSPGTLGGQPQHF

size: .
J: TRBJ1-2
V: TRBV29-1
D: .
DNA: TGCAGCGTTGACCTCAGGGACGGCTATGGCTACACCTTC
CDR3: CSVDLRDGYGYTF

size: few
J: TRBJ2-7
V: TRBV10-3
D: TRBD1
DNA: TGTGCCATCAGTGAGGGGACAGGGTCCTACGAGCAGTACTTC
CDR3: CAISEGTGSYEQYF

size: .
J: TRBJ1-6
V: TRBV5-1
D: TRBD1
DNA: TGCGCCAGCAGCTTGGCCTCGACAGGGTATAATTCACCCCTCCACTTT
CDR3: CASSLASTGYNSPLHF

size: .
J: TRBJ1-1
V: TRBV28
D: .
DNA: TGTGCCAGCACCCCAAATAGGGGCAACACTGAAGCTTTCTTT
CDR3: CASTPNRGNTEAFF

size: .
J: TRBJ2-4
V: TRBV20-1
D: .
DNA: TGCAGTGCTAGAGAAAGGAACAGAGCCAAAAACATTCAGTACTTC
CDR3: CSARERNRAKNIQYF